This is a list of T cell receptor beta chains from one sample in a study of blood T cell repertoires in COVID-19. Only in-frame clones appear in the TCRdb table, and some are missing; sequencing was by immunoSEQ multiplex PCR. Of some 250,000 clones in the sample, approximately 88% were seen once. The sequenced sample consisted of peripheral blood. The receptor set was obtained from a human donor in a cohort sampled during active COVID-19. CDR3s include the opening cysteine and the closing phenylalanine or tryptophan. The order of the fields is clone size, J gene, V gene, D gene, CDR3 DNA, CDR3 protein. D genes are given only for firm matches. For some rows the clone size is stated as once, few or many, or as a class when expanded; others skip it.

clone_size: NA; j_call: TRBJ2-7; v_call: TRBV29-1; d_call: TRBD1; cdr3_nt: TGCAGCGTTCAGGGGGTTAATTCCTACGAGCAGTACTTC; cdr3_aa: CSVQGVNSYEQYF
clone_size: once; j_call: TRBJ2-7; v_call: TRBV6-2/TRBV6-3; d_call: NA; cdr3_nt: TGTGCCAGCAGTTACTCTGCTGCCCCCGGGCAGTACTTC; cdr3_aa: CASSYSAAPGQYF
clone_size: NA; j_call: TRBJ2-7; v_call: TRBV19; d_call: NA; cdr3_nt: TGTGCCAGTAGTATTGGCAACTACGAGCAGTACTTC; cdr3_aa: CASSIGNYEQYF
clone_size: NA; j_call: TRBJ1-2; v_call: TRBV10-3; d_call: TRBD1; cdr3_nt: TGTGCCATCAGTGGGGGGCCTGACAGGGGTCAGCATGACTATGGCTACACCTTC; cdr3_aa: CAISGGPDRGQHDYGYTF
clone_size: NA; j_call: TRBJ2-7; v_call: TRBV7-2; d_call: TRBD1; cdr3_nt: TGTGCCAGCAGCTTGGCAGGGGGCGCCTCGGGCGAGCAGTACTTC; cdr3_aa: CASSLAGGASGEQYF
clone_size: few; j_call: TRBJ2-7; v_call: TRBV21-1; d_call: NA; cdr3_nt: TGTGCCAGCAGCTCTCATGGGAATTGGAGCGGGGGGCGGCGCTACGAGCAGTACTTC; cdr3_aa: CASSSHGNWSGGRRYEQYF
clone_size: once; j_call: TRBJ1-2; v_call: TRBV7-2; d_call: NA; cdr3_nt: TGTGCCAGCAGCTCCGACATTGGGGGCTACACCTTC; cdr3_aa: CASSSDIGGYTF
clone_size: once; j_call: TRBJ2-7; v_call: TRBV7-3; d_call: TRBD2; cdr3_nt: TGTGCCAGCAGCCCTAGGACTAGCGGGGACTACGAGCAGTACTTC; cdr3_aa: CASSPRTSGDYEQYF
clone_size: NA; j_call: TRBJ2-7; v_call: TRBV9; d_call: NA; cdr3_nt: TGTGCCAGCAGCGCCAGGATCACAGCCTACGAGCAGTACTTC; cdr3_aa: CASSARITAYEQYF
clone_size: NA; j_call: TRBJ1-2; v_call: TRBV5-1; d_call: TRBD1; cdr3_nt: TGCGCCAGCAGCCTAAATCGACAGGGGTACTATGGCTACACCTTC; cdr3_aa: CASSLNRQGYYGYTF
clone_size: NA; j_call: TRBJ2-7; v_call: TRBV12-3/TRBV12-4; d_call: NA; cdr3_nt: TGTGCCAGCAGAATCTCCTTGTCCTACGAGCAGTACTTC; cdr3_aa: CASRISLSYEQYF
clone_size: NA; j_call: TRBJ2-6; v_call: TRBV2; d_call: NA; cdr3_nt: TGTGCCAGGGACATCACGCGAGCTGGGGCCAACGTCCTGACTTTC; cdr3_aa: CARDITRAGANVLTF
clone_size: NA; j_call: TRBJ1-2; v_call: TRBV27; d_call: TRBD1; cdr3_nt: TGTGCCAGCAGTTTCGGACAGGGCTATGGCTACACCTTC; cdr3_aa: CASSFGQGYGYTF
clone_size: NA; j_call: TRBJ1-2; v_call: TRBV9; d_call: NA; cdr3_nt: TGTGCCAGCAGCGTAGGATCTGGGCGGGCTGGCTACACCTTC; cdr3_aa: CASSVGSGRAGYTF
clone_size: once; j_call: TRBJ1-4; v_call: TRBV5-8; d_call: NA; cdr3_nt: TGTGCCACGAACCCACTAGCAACTAATGAAAAACTGTTTTTT; cdr3_aa: CATNPLATNEKLFF
clone_size: NA; j_call: TRBJ1-2; v_call: TRBV3-1/TRBV3-2; d_call: NA; cdr3_nt: TGTGCCAGCAGCCAAGTGGACAGATACGCCTATGGCTACACCTTC; cdr3_aa: CASSQVDRYAYGYTF
clone_size: NA; j_call: TRBJ2-5; v_call: TRBV28; d_call: TRBD1; cdr3_nt: TGTGCCAGCACATTCGCCGGGACAGGGGGTTTTGGAGAGACCCAGTACTTC; cdr3_aa: CASTFAGTGGFGETQYF
clone_size: once; j_call: TRBJ2-6; v_call: TRBV4-1; d_call: NA; cdr3_nt: TGCGCCAGCAGCCAGGCAGGGTCGGGGGCCAACGTCCTGACTTTC; cdr3_aa: CASSQAGSGANVLTF
clone_size: once; j_call: TRBJ2-5; v_call: TRBV24-1; d_call: TRBD1; cdr3_nt: TGTGCCACCAGTGACCCGGGACAGGGAAAAGAGACCCAGTACTTC; cdr3_aa: CATSDPGQGKETQYF
clone_size: few; j_call: TRBJ1-2; v_call: TRBV7-2; d_call: TRBD1; cdr3_nt: TGTGCCAGCAGTTTTAGGGACAGGGGGCAAAGGGGTAAGGGCTACACCTTC; cdr3_aa: CASSFRDRGQRGKGYTF
clone_size: NA; j_call: TRBJ1-3; v_call: TRBV30; d_call: NA; cdr3_nt: TGTGCCTGTACGCCCGACAGTGGGGGAAACACCATATATTTT; cdr3_aa: CACTPDSGGNTIYF
clone_size: NA; j_call: TRBJ2-7; v_call: TRBV5-1; d_call: TRBD2; cdr3_nt: TGCGCCAGCAGCGCCTCCACTAGCGGGGGGCCTCGGGAGCAGTACTTC; cdr3_aa: CASSASTSGGPREQYF
clone_size: NA; j_call: TRBJ1-6; v_call: TRBV6-5; d_call: NA; cdr3_nt: TGTGCCAGCAGGGTGGGGGACATCCCCTCACCCCTCCACTTT; cdr3_aa: CASRVGDIPSPLHF
clone_size: once; j_call: TRBJ2-1; v_call: TRBV5-4; d_call: NA; cdr3_nt: TGTGCCAGCAGCCCCATCCTCTCAGGTGAGCAGTTCTTC; cdr3_aa: CASSPILSGEQFF
clone_size: NA; j_call: TRBJ1-6; v_call: TRBV3-1/TRBV3-2; d_call: TRBD1; cdr3_nt: TGTGCCAGCAGAGACAGGGAAAATTCACCCCTCCACTTT; cdr3_aa: CASRDRENSPLHF
clone_size: NA; j_call: TRBJ1-2; v_call: TRBV29-1; d_call: TRBD1; cdr3_nt: TGCAGCGTTAGTCAGGGGGCGCGGGGCTACACCTTC; cdr3_aa: CSVSQGARGYTF
clone_size: once; j_call: TRBJ1-1; v_call: TRBV9; d_call: NA; cdr3_nt: TGTGCCAGCAGCGTAGCAGGGTGGGGTGAAGCTTTCTTT; cdr3_aa: CASSVAGWGEAFF
clone_size: NA; j_call: TRBJ2-7; v_call: TRBV4-3; d_call: TRBD2; cdr3_nt: TGCGCCAGCAGCCAGTCACTAGCGGCGACCTACGAGCAGTACTTC; cdr3_aa: CASSQSLAATYEQYF
clone_size: NA; j_call: TRBJ1-1; v_call: TRBV7-9; d_call: NA; cdr3_nt: TGTGCCAGCGGGCGGGGGGGCGGCGCTGAAGCTTTCTTT; cdr3_aa: CASGRGGGAEAFF
clone_size: NA; j_call: TRBJ1-5; v_call: TRBV15; d_call: NA; cdr3_nt: TGTGCCACCAGCACATTTCAGGGGAACCAGCCCCAGCATTTT; cdr3_aa: CATSTFQGNQPQHF
clone_size: once; j_call: TRBJ2-7; v_call: TRBV9; d_call: TRBD2; cdr3_nt: TGTGCCAGCAGCGTAGGGGGGAGCGGGATGAGTTACGAGCAGTACTTC; cdr3_aa: CASSVGGSGMSYEQYF
clone_size: NA; j_call: TRBJ1-2; v_call: TRBV7-9; d_call: NA; cdr3_nt: TGTGCCAGCAGCACCTCGCGGAGGGTAGATTCCCGATATGGCTACACCTTC; cdr3_aa: CASSTSRRVDSRYGYTF
clone_size: NA; j_call: TRBJ2-5; v_call: TRBV27; d_call: NA; cdr3_nt: TGTGCCAGCAGTTTATCGTTGGGAGGAGAAGAGACCCAGTACTTC; cdr3_aa: CASSLSLGGEETQYF
clone_size: NA; j_call: TRBJ1-2; v_call: TRBV30; d_call: NA; cdr3_nt: TGTGCCTGGAGTGGGGGGGAGGGGGATGGCTACACCTTC; cdr3_aa: CAWSGGEGDGYTF
clone_size: NA; j_call: TRBJ1-4; v_call: TRBV11-2; d_call: NA; cdr3_nt: TGTGCCAGCACCAACTTAAGTCCAGGGATGAATGAAAAACTGTTTTTT; cdr3_aa: CASTNLSPGMNEKLFF
clone_size: NA; j_call: TRBJ1-3; v_call: TRBV5-1; d_call: NA; cdr3_nt: TGCGCCAGCAGCTTGGTGGCAGGGGCAGGAAACACCATATATTTT; cdr3_aa: CASSLVAGAGNTIYF
clone_size: NA; j_call: TRBJ1-2; v_call: TRBV19; d_call: TRBD1; cdr3_nt: TGTGCCAGTAGTAGGAGGGGGACAGAAGCTAACTATGGCTACACCTTC; cdr3_aa: CASSRRGTEANYGYTF
clone_size: NA; j_call: TRBJ1-2; v_call: TRBV9; d_call: TRBD1; cdr3_nt: TGTGCCAGCAGCGTAGGAGGGACAGGGGGCTTCTATGGCTACACCTTC; cdr3_aa: CASSVGGTGGFYGYTF
clone_size: NA; j_call: TRBJ1-3; v_call: TRBV11-3; d_call: NA; cdr3_nt: TGTGCCAGCAGCCCACAACAGGGTCCTGGAAACACCATATATTTT; cdr3_aa: CASSPQQGPGNTIYF
clone_size: NA; j_call: TRBJ2-7; v_call: TRBV6-6; d_call: TRBD1; cdr3_nt: TGTGCCACTCTCTCCCGGGGACAGGCCTACGAGCAGTACTTC; cdr3_aa: CATLSRGQAYEQYF
clone_size: NA; j_call: TRBJ1-1; v_call: TRBV11-3; d_call: NA; cdr3_nt: TGTGCCAGCAGTACGGGGTACACTGAAGCTTTCTTT; cdr3_aa: CASSTGYTEAFF
clone_size: NA; j_call: TRBJ1-1; v_call: TRBV2; d_call: NA; cdr3_nt: TGTGCCAACAGACAGGTTTCGGACACTGAAGCTTTCTTT; cdr3_aa: CANRQVSDTEAFF
clone_size: NA; j_call: TRBJ2-7; v_call: TRBV10-3; d_call: NA; cdr3_nt: TGTGCCATCAGTGAGCTATCCTACGAGCAGTACTTC; cdr3_aa: CAISELSYEQYF
clone_size: NA; j_call: TRBJ2-7; v_call: TRBV5-1; d_call: NA; cdr3_nt: TGCGCCAGCAGCTTGGGGGGCAGGACCTCCTACGAGCAGTACTTC; cdr3_aa: CASSLGGRTSYEQYF
clone_size: NA; j_call: TRBJ2-7; v_call: TRBV15; d_call: NA; cdr3_nt: TGTGCCACCTCCAGTGGCTGGCAGGCCTCCCCCTACGAGCAGTACTTC; cdr3_aa: CATSSGWQASPYEQYF
clone_size: NA; j_call: TRBJ1-5; v_call: TRBV7-9; d_call: TRBD1; cdr3_nt: TGTGCCAGCAGCTTCGACAGGGTTGGCAATCAGCCCCAGCATTTT; cdr3_aa: CASSFDRVGNQPQHF
clone_size: NA; j_call: TRBJ1-5; v_call: TRBV30; d_call: TRBD1; cdr3_nt: TGTGCCTGGAGTCCCCGGGACAGGGGCAATCAGCCCCAGCATTTT; cdr3_aa: CAWSPRDRGNQPQHF
clone_size: NA; j_call: TRBJ1-2; v_call: TRBV6-1; d_call: TRBD1; cdr3_nt: TGTGCCAGCAGTGAATGGGACAGGGGGACCCATAACTATGGCTACACCTTC; cdr3_aa: CASSEWDRGTHNYGYTF
clone_size: NA; j_call: TRBJ2-2; v_call: TRBV3-1/TRBV3-2; d_call: TRBD1; cdr3_nt: TGTGCCAGCGCGGGGACAGGGGCCACCGGGGAGCTGTTTTTT; cdr3_aa: CASAGTGATGELFF
clone_size: few; j_call: TRBJ2-5; v_call: TRBV7-9; d_call: TRBD2; cdr3_nt: TGTGCCAGCAGCTTCCCTTCCGGACTAGCGGGGGTTGAGACCCAGTACTTC; cdr3_aa: CASSFPSGLAGVETQYF
clone_size: NA; j_call: TRBJ2-3; v_call: TRBV4-2; d_call: TRBD2; cdr3_nt: TGTGCCAGCAGCCAAGCCCTTCGAGCGGGACCCACAGATACGCAGTATTTT; cdr3_aa: CASSQALRAGPTDTQYF
clone_size: NA; j_call: TRBJ2-3; v_call: TRBV28; d_call: TRBD1; cdr3_nt: TGTGCCAGCAGTCCGGGACAGCAGACGCAGTATTTT; cdr3_aa: CASSPGQQTQYF
clone_size: NA; j_call: TRBJ1-1; v_call: TRBV18; d_call: TRBD1; cdr3_nt: TGTGCCAGCTCATCGGGACAGGACGGTACTGAAGCTTTCTTT; cdr3_aa: CASSSGQDGTEAFF
clone_size: NA; j_call: TRBJ2-7; v_call: TRBV4-3; d_call: NA; cdr3_nt: TGCGCCAGCAGCCAAGTAAACGGGGGATCCTACGAGCAGTACTTC; cdr3_aa: CASSQVNGGSYEQYF
clone_size: NA; j_call: TRBJ2-5; v_call: TRBV5-8; d_call: TRBD1; cdr3_nt: TGTGCCAGCAGCTTCTCTCAGGGGGCGGCGGAGACCCAGTACTTC; cdr3_aa: CASSFSQGAAETQYF
clone_size: NA; j_call: TRBJ2-7; v_call: TRBV7-2; d_call: TRBD1; cdr3_nt: TGTGCCAGCAGCTTAGCCCCCTTGAGACCGACAGGGGGCTCCTACGAGCAGTACTTC; cdr3_aa: CASSLAPLRPTGGSYEQYF
clone_size: NA; j_call: TRBJ1-1; v_call: TRBV19; d_call: TRBD1; cdr3_nt: TGTGCCAGTAGTATAGGTTACAGGGGGCGTAACACTGAAGCTTTCTTT; cdr3_aa: CASSIGYRGRNTEAFF
clone_size: NA; j_call: TRBJ2-3; v_call: TRBV15; d_call: TRBD2; cdr3_nt: TGTGCCACCAGTACCGGGACTAGCGGAACAGATACGCAGTATTTT; cdr3_aa: CATSTGTSGTDTQYF
clone_size: NA; j_call: TRBJ1-2; v_call: TRBV11-2; d_call: NA; cdr3_nt: TGTGCCAGCAGCCCGGGACAAGGCAGAGGCTACACCTTC; cdr3_aa: CASSPGQGRGYTF